This is a list of T cell receptor beta chains from one sample in a study of shared clonotypes between healthy human individuals. Generated by immunoSEQ multiplex PCR, the TCRdb table keeps only in-frame clones and is missing some. The sample includes roughly 760,000 clones, around 67% of them seen just once. The sequenced sample consisted of memory CD4+ T cells sorted from blood. The receptors shown here come from a woman in her twenties or thirties in good health. Each CDR3 is given with its conserved first and last residue. The order of the fields is V gene, J gene, clone size, CDR3 length, D gene, CDR3 protein, CDR3 DNA. The D gene is left open where the match is weak. Clone size is given for some rows only: seen once, a few or many times, or a class if the clone is expanded.

V: TRBV7-2; J: TRBJ1-6; size: .; length: 15; D: TRBD1; CDR3: CASSQRTGGNSPLHF; DNA: TGTGCCAGCAGCCAAAGGACAGGGGGGAATTCACCCCTCCACTTT
V: TRBV5-6; J: TRBJ1-2; size: many; length: 13; D: .; CDR3: CASSFQGQYGYTF; DNA: TGTGCCAGCAGCTTTCAGGGGCAGTATGGCTACACCTTC
V: TRBV5-6; J: TRBJ2-7; size: few; length: 14; D: TRBD1; CDR3: CASSPWDSPYEQYF; DNA: TGTGCCAGCAGCCCGTGGGACAGCCCCTACGAGCAGTACTTC
V: TRBV9; J: TRBJ2-3; size: .; length: 15; D: TRBD2; CDR3: CASSVVAGEWDTQYF; DNA: TGTGCCAGCAGCGTTGTAGCGGGAGAGTGGGATACGCAGTATTTT
V: TRBV19; J: TRBJ2-4; size: .; length: 14; D: .; CDR3: CASSIQGGKNIQYF; DNA: TGTGCCAGTAGTATCCAGGGCGGCAAAAACATTCAGTACTTC
V: TRBV27; J: TRBJ1-1; size: few; length: 14; D: TRBD1; CDR3: CASSLSGTGTEAFF; DNA: TGTGCCAGCAGTTTATCCGGGACAGGGACTGAAGCTTTCTTT
V: TRBV28; J: TRBJ2-3; size: .; length: 14; D: .; CDR3: CASSPTHSPDTQYF; DNA: TGTGCCAGCAGTCCGACCCATTCTCCAGATACGCAGTATTTT
V: TRBV11-3; J: TRBJ2-1; size: .; length: 12; D: .; CDR3: CASSLNGREQFF; DNA: TGTGCCAGCAGCTTAAATGGGCGGGAGCAGTTCTTC
V: TRBV27; J: TRBJ1-5; size: .; length: 15; D: TRBD1; CDR3: CASSEYRGREQPQHF; DNA: TGTGCCAGCAGTGAATACAGGGGGCGGGAACAGCCCCAGCATTTT
V: TRBV28; J: TRBJ2-1; size: .; length: 14; D: .; CDR3: CASRGGGRRDEQFF; DNA: TGTGCCAGCAGAGGGGGAGGCCGGCGCGATGAGCAGTTCTTC
V: TRBV10-1; J: TRBJ1-1; size: .; length: 13; D: TRBD1; CDR3: CASRTGVNTEAFF; DNA: TGCGCCAGCAGGACAGGGGTGAACACTGAAGCTTTCTTT
V: TRBV11-2; J: TRBJ1-2; size: .; length: 14; D: .; CDR3: CASSAPRGLGGYTF; DNA: TGTGCCAGCAGCGCCCCTAGGGGCTTGGGAGGCTACACCTTC
V: TRBV25-1; J: TRBJ2-3; size: once; length: 15; D: TRBD2; CDR3: CASGRIAGKSDTQYF; DNA: TGTGCCAGCGGAAGAATAGCGGGAAAATCGGATACGCAGTATTTT
V: TRBV6-5; J: TRBJ1-2; size: .; length: 13; D: TRBD1; CDR3: CASSGSDRGGYTF; DNA: TGTGCCAGCAGTGGCTCAGACAGGGGCGGCTACACCTTC
V: TRBV5-1; J: TRBJ1-1; size: .; length: 14; D: TRBD1; CDR3: CASSLVQGDTEAFF; DNA: TGCGCCAGCAGCTTGGTCCAGGGGGACACTGAAGCTTTCTTT
V: TRBV2; J: TRBJ1-2; size: once; length: 12; D: .; CDR3: CASRMSNYGYTF; DNA: TGTGCCAGCAGGATGAGTAACTATGGCTACACCTTC
V: TRBV6-1; J: TRBJ2-3; size: few; length: 13; D: .; CDR3: CASRIQGTDTQYF; DNA: TGTGCCAGCAGAATCCAAGGCACAGATACGCAGTATTTT
V: TRBV29-1; J: TRBJ1-2; size: .; length: 14; D: .; CDR3: CSASRLDGFGGYTF; DNA: TGCAGCGCTTCTAGGTTGGACGGCTTCGGTGGCTACACCTTC
V: TRBV18; J: TRBJ1-5; size: .; length: 13; D: TRBD1; CDR3: CASSSDRSQPQHF; DNA: TGTGCCAGTTCATCGGACAGGTCCCAGCCCCAGCATTTT
V: TRBV15; J: TRBJ1-1; size: .; length: 15; D: .; CDR3: CATSREIRQNTEAFF; DNA: TGTGCCACCAGCAGAGAAATTCGCCAGAACACTGAAGCTTTCTTT
V: TRBV4-1; J: TRBJ2-6; size: .; length: 17; D: .; CDR3: CASSQDERASGANVLTF; DNA: TGCGCCAGCAGCCAAGATGAACGGGCCTCTGGGGCCAACGTCCTGACTTTC
V: TRBV5-4; J: TRBJ1-4; size: .; length: 15; D: TRBD1; CDR3: CASSSRQGSNEKLFF; DNA: TGTGCCAGCAGCTCTAGACAGGGGTCTAATGAAAAACTGTTTTTT
V: TRBV28; J: TRBJ1-2; size: .; length: 16; D: TRBD1; CDR3: CASSPKFGQGEYGYTF; DNA: TGTGCCAGCAGTCCCAAATTCGGACAGGGGGAGTATGGCTACACCTTC
V: TRBV10-1; J: TRBJ2-2; size: .; length: 13; D: TRBD1; CDR3: CASGGQRTGELFF; DNA: TGCGCCAGCGGGGGACAGCGCACCGGGGAGCTGTTTTTT
V: TRBV6-5; J: TRBJ1-4; size: .; length: 14; D: .; CDR3: CASSRKGTGEKLFF; DNA: TGTGCCAGCTCACGAAAGGGGACGGGTGAAAAACTGTTTTTT